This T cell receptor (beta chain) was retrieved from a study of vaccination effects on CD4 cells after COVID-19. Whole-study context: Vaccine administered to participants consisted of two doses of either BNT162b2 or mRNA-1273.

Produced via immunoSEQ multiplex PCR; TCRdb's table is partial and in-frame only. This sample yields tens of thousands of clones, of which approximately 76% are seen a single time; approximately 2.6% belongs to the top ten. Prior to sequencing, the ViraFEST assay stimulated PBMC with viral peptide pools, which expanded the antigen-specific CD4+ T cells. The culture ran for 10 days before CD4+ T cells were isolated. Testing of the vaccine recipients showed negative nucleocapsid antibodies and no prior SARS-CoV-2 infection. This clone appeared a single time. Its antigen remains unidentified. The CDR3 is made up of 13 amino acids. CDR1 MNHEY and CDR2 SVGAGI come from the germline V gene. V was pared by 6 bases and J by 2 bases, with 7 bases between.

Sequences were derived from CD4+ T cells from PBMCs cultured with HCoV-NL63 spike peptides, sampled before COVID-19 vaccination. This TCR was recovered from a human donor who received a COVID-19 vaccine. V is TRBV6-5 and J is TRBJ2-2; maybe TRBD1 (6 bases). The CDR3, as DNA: TGTGCCAGCAGGGGGACAAACACCGGGGAGCTGTTTTTT. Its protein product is CASRGTNTGELFF.